This section outlines one T cell receptor (beta chain) sequence together with its context. Its matching antigen is unknown. The data were taken from a study of T-cell reconstitution after alpha-beta-depleted transplantation in children. Whole-study results and caveats: Two months or so post-transplant, alpha-beta T cells reportedly derived from several hundred expanded graft clones.

Unique molecular identifiers were incorporated into the prepared TCRbeta library. Using its own MiXCR run on the PCR reads, TCRdb lists one record per CDR3 protein. The table records approximately 110,000 distinct CDR3 sequences, 20% to 25% of them present only once. V lost 8 bases and J lost 6; bases outside the gene matches: 7. This CDR3 region has 13 residues. From germline, CDR1 is SNHLY and CDR2 FYNNEI. The V call is TRBV2, the J call TRBJ2-1; 7 positions agree with TRBD2. The sample here was PBMCs, mostly from graft donor cells, taken 180 days after TCRalphabeta/CD19-depleted stem cell transplant. The sequence derives from a male patient aged 2 to 10 who had a stem cell transplant for chronic granulomatous disease, so the T cells may come from the graft donor. CDR3 in amino acids: CASLAGLRNEQFF. The CDR3, as DNA: TGTGCCAGCTTAGCGGGCCTTCGCAATGAGCAGTTCTTC.